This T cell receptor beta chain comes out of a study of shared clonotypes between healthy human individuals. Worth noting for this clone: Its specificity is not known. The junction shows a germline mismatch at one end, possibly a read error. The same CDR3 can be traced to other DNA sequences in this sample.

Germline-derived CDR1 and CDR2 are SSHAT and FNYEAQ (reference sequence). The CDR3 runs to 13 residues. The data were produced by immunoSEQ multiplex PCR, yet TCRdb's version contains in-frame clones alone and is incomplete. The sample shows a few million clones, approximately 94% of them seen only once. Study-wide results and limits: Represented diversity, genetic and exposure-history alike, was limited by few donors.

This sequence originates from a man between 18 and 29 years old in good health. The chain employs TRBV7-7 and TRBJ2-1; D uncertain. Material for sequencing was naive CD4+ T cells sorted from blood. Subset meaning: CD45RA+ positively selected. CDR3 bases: TGTGCTAGCAGCTTAAATCGGGACAATGAGCAGTTCTTC. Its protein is CASSLNRDNEQFF.